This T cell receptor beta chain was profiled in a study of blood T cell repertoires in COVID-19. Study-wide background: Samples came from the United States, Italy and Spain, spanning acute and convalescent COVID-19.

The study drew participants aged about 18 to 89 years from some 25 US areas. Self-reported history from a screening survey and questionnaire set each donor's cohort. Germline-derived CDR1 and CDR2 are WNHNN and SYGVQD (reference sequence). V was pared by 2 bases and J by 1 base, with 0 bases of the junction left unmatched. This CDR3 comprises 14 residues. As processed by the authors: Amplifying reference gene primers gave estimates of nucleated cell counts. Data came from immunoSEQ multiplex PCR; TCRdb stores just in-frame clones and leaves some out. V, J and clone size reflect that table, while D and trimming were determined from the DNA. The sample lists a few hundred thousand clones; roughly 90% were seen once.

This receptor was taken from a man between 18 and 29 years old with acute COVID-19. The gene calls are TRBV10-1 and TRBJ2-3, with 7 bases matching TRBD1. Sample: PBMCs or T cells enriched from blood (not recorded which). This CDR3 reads CASSETGGTDTQYF. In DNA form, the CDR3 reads TGCGCCAGCAGTGAGACAGGGGGCACAGATACGCAGTATTTT.